The rows below give T cell receptor beta chains drawn from one sample of a study of T cell repertoires in cytomegalovirus infection. TCRdb reanalysed the reads using MiXCR and keeps one entry per CDR3 protein. This table has around 530,000 distinct CDR3 sequences, 26% appearing once. The material sequenced was PBMCs. The receptor source for this set is a human donor in good health (CMV status not recorded). Some clones in this sample may be carry-over from other donors' samples. Each CDR3 is given with its conserved first and last residue. D genes are given only for firm matches. Expanded clones get a size class; other rows say once, few or many, or leave the size out.

length: 14; D: .; V: TRBV7-2; size: many; J: TRBJ1-2; DNA: TGTGCCAGCAGCTTAGTAGGTTGGGACTATGGCTACACCTTC; CDR3: CASSLVGWDYGYTF
length: 13; D: .; V: TRBV12-3/TRBV12-4; size: once; J: TRBJ1-1; DNA: TGTGCCAGCAGTTTCCTACCCATGACTGAAGCTTTCTTT; CDR3: CASSFLPMTEAFF
length: 17; D: TRBD2; V: TRBV11-2; size: many; J: TRBJ2-7; DNA: TGTGCCAGCAGCTTATGGACGGGCGGGAGCTATCCCTACGAGCAGTACTTC; CDR3: CASSLWTGGSYPYEQYF
length: 17; D: .; V: TRBV7-2; size: many; J: TRBJ1-5; DNA: TGTGCCAGCAGCTTAGAGGCCAGGGGTTTTAGCAATCAGCCCCAGCATTTT; CDR3: CASSLEARGFSNQPQHF
length: 11; D: .; V: TRBV6-5; size: few; J: TRBJ2-7; DNA: TGTGCCAGCAGTTTTTCCACCGAGCAGTACTTC; CDR3: CASSFSTEQYF
length: 14; D: TRBD1; V: TRBV28; size: few; J: TRBJ1-2; DNA: TGTGCCAGCAGTTACGGGACAGTTAACTATGGCTACACCTTC; CDR3: CASSYGTVNYGYTF
length: 13; D: TRBD1; V: TRBV12-3/TRBV12-4; size: few; J: TRBJ1-1; DNA: TGTGCCAGCAGCATCCCAGGGGGCTCGGAAGCTTTCTTT; CDR3: CASSIPGGSEAFF
length: 13; D: TRBD1; V: TRBV6-8; size: .; J: TRBJ1-6; DNA: TGTGCCAGTAGGGACAGACTTTATTCACCCCTCCACTTT; CDR3: CASRDRLYSPLHF
length: 16; D: .; V: TRBV6-5; size: .; J: TRBJ2-1; DNA: TGTGCCAGCAGAGGGTCTGGGACTCGATCCTACAATGAGCAGTTCTTC; CDR3: CASRGSGTRSYNEQFF
length: 15; D: .; V: TRBV11-1; size: .; J: TRBJ2-6; DNA: TGTGCCAGCAGCGTCACTAGCTCTGGGGCCAACGTCCTGACTTTC; CDR3: CASSVTSSGANVLTF
length: 13; D: .; V: TRBV7-2; size: many; J: TRBJ2-2; DNA: TGTGCCAGCAGCACCGGGACCCACGGGGAGCTGTTTTTT; CDR3: CASSTGTHGELFF
length: 13; D: TRBD2; V: TRBV12-3/TRBV12-4; size: .; J: TRBJ2-2; DNA: TGTGCCAGCATTCTTAGCGGGAGGCGGGAGCTGTTTTTT; CDR3: CASILSGRRELFF
length: 17; D: TRBD2; V: TRBV4-1; size: few; J: TRBJ2-1; DNA: TGCGCCAGCAGCCAACCCTCCTCGGGACTAGCCGTCAATGAGCAGTTCTTC; CDR3: CASSQPSSGLAVNEQFF
length: 14; D: .; V: TRBV6-2/TRBV6-3; size: .; J: TRBJ2-7; DNA: TGTGCCAGCAGTTACGGGTGGGGTAGGTACGAGCAGTACTTC; CDR3: CASSYGWGRYEQYF
length: 13; D: .; V: TRBV5-4; size: few; J: TRBJ2-7; DNA: TGTGCCAGCAGCTATCAGAGCTCCTACGAGCAGTACTTC; CDR3: CASSYQSSYEQYF
length: 17; D: TRBD2; V: TRBV7-2; size: .; J: TRBJ2-5; DNA: TGTGCCAGCAGCAACCGGGACTACAAACCTAGTCAAGAGACCCAGTACTTC; CDR3: CASSNRDYKPSQETQYF
length: 12; D: .; V: TRBV4-1; size: few; J: TRBJ2-5; DNA: TGCGCCAGCAGCCAAGATTCGGGGACCCAGTACTTC; CDR3: CASSQDSGTQYF
length: 14; D: TRBD2; V: TRBV29-1; size: .; J: TRBJ2-1; DNA: TGCAGCGCCGGGACTAGCGGGACCTACAATGAGCAGTTCTTC; CDR3: CSAGTSGTYNEQFF
length: 14; D: .; V: TRBV19; size: .; J: TRBJ2-3; DNA: TGTGCCAGTAAGTCCTCCATCGGCACAGATACGCAGTATTTT; CDR3: CASKSSIGTDTQYF
length: 16; D: TRBD2; V: TRBV7-2; size: many; J: TRBJ2-3; DNA: TGTGCCAGCAGCACGGGACTAGCGGGAGGCTCAGATACGCAGTATTTT; CDR3: CASSTGLAGGSDTQYF
length: 14; D: TRBD1; V: TRBV12-3/TRBV12-4; size: many; J: TRBJ1-2; DNA: TGTGCCAGCAGTTTGGAGGGGGCTGACTATGGCTACACCTTC; CDR3: CASSLEGADYGYTF
length: 15; D: TRBD2; V: TRBV5-1; size: .; J: TRBJ2-5; DNA: TGCGCCAGCAGCTCAACTAGCGGAGGGATAGAGACCCAGTACTTC; CDR3: CASSSTSGGIETQYF
length: 16; D: TRBD1; V: TRBV11-1; size: few; J: TRBJ1-1; DNA: TGTGCCAGCAGCCCTGAAGAGGGACAGGCGAACACTGAAGCTTTCTTT; CDR3: CASSPEEGQANTEAFF
length: 13; D: .; V: TRBV6-5; size: few; J: TRBJ2-7; DNA: TGTGCCAGCAGTTTAGCGGAGATGGGAGAGCAGTACTTC; CDR3: CASSLAEMGEQYF
length: 14; D: TRBD2; V: TRBV10-3; size: .; J: TRBJ2-7; DNA: TGTGCCATCAGTGGGACTAGCGGAAACTACGAGCAGTACTTC; CDR3: CAISGTSGNYEQYF
length: 13; D: TRBD1; V: TRBV27; size: .; J: TRBJ1-2; DNA: TGTGCCAGCAGCCGGGACAGGTGGCGAGGCTACACCTTC; CDR3: CASSRDRWRGYTF
length: 15; D: TRBD2; V: TRBV7-3; size: .; J: TRBJ2-3; DNA: TGTGCCAGCGGCCCCCCTGGGACTAGCGGGGGCCCGCAGTATTTT; CDR3: CASGPPGTSGGPQYF
length: 13; D: TRBD2; V: TRBV7-9; size: .; J: TRBJ2-1; DNA: TGTGCCAGCAGCTTAGTACTAGCGAATGAGCAGTTCTTC; CDR3: CASSLVLANEQFF
length: 16; D: .; V: TRBV5-6; size: few; J: TRBJ2-7; DNA: TGTGCCAGCAGCTTGGCCCCCCCCGTCGGGGTCGACGAGCAGTACTTC; CDR3: CASSLAPPVGVDEQYF
length: 18; D: .; V: TRBV12-3/TRBV12-4; size: few; J: TRBJ2-2; DNA: TGTGCCAGCAGCCCGCAGTCCCTGGGACCAACTTCGATCGGGGAGCTGTTTTTT; CDR3: CASSPQSLGPTSIGELFF
length: 16; D: TRBD2; V: TRBV6-2/TRBV6-3; size: few; J: TRBJ2-3; DNA: TGTGCCAGCAGTTACCTGGGACTAGCGGGAGCAGATACGCAGTATTTT; CDR3: CASSYLGLAGADTQYF
length: 15; D: .; V: TRBV7-9; size: many; J: TRBJ2-5; DNA: TGTGCCAGCAGCTTATTCCGGGACATACAAGAGACCCAGTACTTC; CDR3: CASSLFRDIQETQYF
length: 12; D: .; V: TRBV12-3/TRBV12-4; size: many; J: TRBJ2-1; DNA: TGTGCCAGCAGTACCCAGGCCGGGGAGGAGTTCTTC; CDR3: CASSTQAGEEFF
length: 14; D: TRBD1; V: TRBV28; size: few; J: TRBJ1-1; DNA: TGTGCCAGCAGACCGACAGGGACGAACACTGAAGCTTTCTTT; CDR3: CASRPTGTNTEAFF
length: 14; D: TRBD2; V: TRBV6-2/TRBV6-3; size: few; J: TRBJ2-2; DNA: TGTGCCAGCAGAGAACAAGCGGGAGCCGGGGAGCTGTTTTTT; CDR3: CASREQAGAGELFF
length: 13; D: .; V: TRBV7-2; size: many; J: TRBJ2-1; DNA: TGTGCCAGCAGCTTACTCGGACAGAATGAGCAGTTCTTC; CDR3: CASSLLGQNEQFF
length: 15; D: TRBD1; V: TRBV27; size: .; J: TRBJ1-5; DNA: TGTGCCAGCAGGACACAGGGGATGCCTTCTCAGCCCCAGCATTTT; CDR3: CASRTQGMPSQPQHF
length: 14; D: .; V: TRBV19; size: .; J: TRBJ2-7; DNA: TGTGCCAGTAGTATCCGGGGACCTATGGGAGAGCAGTACTTC; CDR3: CASSIRGPMGEQYF
length: 15; D: .; V: TRBV19; size: few; J: TRBJ2-1; DNA: TGTGCCAGTAGTATTAGCGGCTACTCCTACAATGAGCAGTTCTTC; CDR3: CASSISGYSYNEQFF
length: 15; D: .; V: TRBV12-3/TRBV12-4; size: .; J: TRBJ2-5; DNA: TGTGCCAGCAATCCAGGCTCGTCGAGGGGAGGGACCCAGTACTTC; CDR3: CASNPGSSRGGTQYF
length: 14; D: .; V: TRBV7-2; size: many; J: TRBJ2-3; DNA: TGTGCCAGCAGCTTAAACGGGGTTAGAGATACGCAGTATTTT; CDR3: CASSLNGVRDTQYF
length: 14; D: TRBD2; V: TRBV7-2; size: many; J: TRBJ2-5; DNA: TGTGCCAGCAGCTCGGCTAGCGGGAGAGAGACCCAGTACTTC; CDR3: CASSSASGRETQYF
length: 14; D: .; V: TRBV12-3/TRBV12-4; size: many; J: TRBJ2-3; DNA: TGTGCCAGCAGCTCCGGGCGAAGCACAGATACGCAGTATTTT; CDR3: CASSSGRSTDTQYF
length: 14; D: TRBD2; V: TRBV6-2/TRBV6-3; size: .; J: TRBJ2-1; DNA: TGTGCCAGCTTTAGCGGGGGCTCCTACAATGAGCAGTTCTTC; CDR3: CASFSGGSYNEQFF
length: 15; D: .; V: TRBV7-9; size: few; J: TRBJ1-1; DNA: TGTGCCAGCAGCGATCAGGACGGGAAGAACACTGAAGCTTTCTTT; CDR3: CASSDQDGKNTEAFF
length: 16; D: .; V: TRBV10-3; size: .; J: TRBJ2-3; DNA: TGTGCCACTTATTATAGCTCCGGGGCCAGCACAGATACGCAGTATTTT; CDR3: CATYYSSGASTDTQYF
length: 15; D: .; V: TRBV5-4; size: few; J: TRBJ2-1; DNA: TGTGCCAGCAGCCAAAGCGGGCTCAGGTACAATGAGCAGTTCTTC; CDR3: CASSQSGLRYNEQFF
length: 13; D: .; V: TRBV12-3/TRBV12-4; size: few; J: TRBJ1-6; DNA: TGTGCCAGCAGTATACGAAGGCAATCACCCCTCCACTTT; CDR3: CASSIRRQSPLHF
length: 14; D: TRBD1; V: TRBV7-2; size: many; J: TRBJ1-2; DNA: TGTGCCAGCAGATCCGCCGGGACAGTCGGGGGCTACACCTTC; CDR3: CASRSAGTVGGYTF
length: 18; D: TRBD2; V: TRBV7-6; size: many; J: TRBJ2-2; DNA: TGTGCCAGCAGCTTAGTCGCTAGCGGGAATGGTCGTACCGGGGAGCTGTTTTTT; CDR3: CASSLVASGNGRTGELFF
length: 14; D: .; V: TRBV7-9; size: few; J: TRBJ2-7; DNA: TGTGCCAGCAGCGCAAGGGACTTAACCTACGAGCAGTACTTC; CDR3: CASSARDLTYEQYF
length: 12; D: .; V: TRBV29-1; size: few; J: TRBJ1-2; DNA: TGCAGCGTCTACAGGGTCCGCTATGGCTACACCTTC; CDR3: CSVYRVRYGYTF
length: 12; D: .; V: TRBV7-9; size: many; J: TRBJ1-1; DNA: TGTGCCAGCAGCCTTATCGGGACAGAAGCTTTCTTT; CDR3: CASSLIGTEAFF
length: 17; D: TRBD2; V: TRBV5-1; size: .; J: TRBJ2-1; DNA: TGCGCCAGCAGCTTGGAACTAGCGGGCGTCTCCTACAATGAGCAGTTCTTC; CDR3: CASSLELAGVSYNEQFF
length: 14; D: .; V: TRBV7-8; size: .; J: TRBJ2-3; DNA: TGTGCCAGCAGCTCGGACATCAGCCCAGATACGCAGTATTTT; CDR3: CASSSDISPDTQYF
length: 12; D: .; V: TRBV7-2; size: many; J: TRBJ2-1; DNA: TGTGCCAGCAGCCGCCTGGGCAATGAGCAGTTCTTC; CDR3: CASSRLGNEQFF
length: 18; D: .; V: TRBV28; size: few; J: TRBJ1-3; DNA: TGTGCCAGCAGTTGGGACCGCTGGCAGGGGAGCTCTGGAAACACCATATATTTT; CDR3: CASSWDRWQGSSGNTIYF
length: 15; D: TRBD2; V: TRBV7-2; size: many; J: TRBJ2-1; DNA: TGTGCCAGCAGCTTGGCTAGCGGGAGTAGGGATGAGCAGTTCTTC; CDR3: CASSLASGSRDEQFF
length: 15; D: .; V: TRBV24-1; size: few; J: TRBJ2-1; DNA: TGTGCCACCAGTGACCCGTCAGGACTCTACAATGAGCAGTTCTTC; CDR3: CATSDPSGLYNEQFF
length: 14; D: .; V: TRBV11-2; size: .; J: TRBJ1-5; DNA: TGTGCCAGCAGCTTATCAGGGCTCAATCAGCCCCAGCATTTT; CDR3: CASSLSGLNQPQHF